Each of the 20 T cell receptor beta chains below was sequenced from the same sample in a study of T cell responses to AZD1222 COVID-19 vaccine. Method: immunoSEQ multiplex PCR; TCRdb's copy keeps in-frame clones and lacks some. This table holds about 150,000 clones, roughly 91% found once. Sequenced here: peripheral blood, sampled 28 days after the second AZD1222 dose. Receptors were obtained from an adult who received the AZD1222 COVID-19 vaccine.

The chain recombines TRBV6-2 or TRBV6-3 with TRBJ2-7; TRBD2 matches at 11 bases. The germline V gene encodes CDR1 MNHEY and CDR2 SVGEGT. Unmatched junction bases numbered 9, after V lost 3 bases and J lost 5 bases. This CDR3 is 16 amino acids long. CDR3 sequence: CASSYRAGLAVHEQYF. CDR3 bases: TGTGCCAGCAGTTATCGGGCGGGACTAGCGGTCCACGAGCAGTACTTC.

CDR3 loop: CASSRLAGEGSDTQYF. CDR3 nucleotides: TGCGCCAGCAGCCGACTAGCGGGAGAGGGTTCAGATACGCAGTATTTT. The chain uses TRBV5-1 and TRBJ2-3, with 12 bases fitting TRBD2. V shed 4 bases and J 4 bases; nucleotides not matched to a gene: 7. The germline V gene has CDR1 SGHRS and CDR2 YFSETQ. The CDR3 has 16 residues.

This clone was found once. This sequence joins TRBV28 and TRBJ1-1; perhaps TRBD1 as D (6 bases). The CDR3 totals 13 residues. CDR1 MDHEN and CDR2 SYDVKM come from the germline V gene. The V and J ends lost 7 bases and 6 bases respectively, with 15 bases between them. CDR3 coding DNA: TGTGCCAGCAACAGGGACCGAAGGTCTGAAGCTTTCTTT. Its translation is CASNRDRRSEAFF.

The rearrangement joins TRBV15 to TRBJ2-3; D might be TRBD1 or TRBD2, each matching 7 bases. This CDR3 is built from 17 residues. From germline, CDR1 is LNHNV and CDR2 YYDKDF (reference sequence). V was cut by 8 bases and J by 3 bases, with 24 bases left in between. The CDR3 spells CATGEGAAVRRTDTQYF. In DNA form, the CDR3 reads TGTGCCACCGGGGAGGGGGCGGCGGTTAGACGAACAGATACGCAGTATTTT.

V usage is TRBV3-1 (or the pseudogene TRBV3-2) and J usage is TRBJ1-5, with D unresolved. The CDR3 extends over 13 amino acids. Germline V gene sequence: CDR1 LGHDT, CDR2 YNNKEL (reference sequence). V was clipped by 4 bases and J by 2 bases, with 6 bases between them. The CDR3 loop reads CASSPGRNQPQHF. The DNA of the CDR3 is TGTGCCAGCAGCCCAGGACGCAATCAGCCCCAGCATTTT.

The chain employs TRBV28 and TRBJ1-2, with D possibly matching TRBD1 (5 bases). The CDR3 runs to 14 residues. V lost 4 bases and J 4 bases, leaving 13 bases between the germline ends. CDR1 is MDHEN, CDR2 SYDVKM, per germline. CDR3 residues: CASSWGGTLYGYTF. Here the CDR3 DNA reads TGTGCCAGCAGTTGGGGCGGCACCCTCTATGGCTACACCTTC.

This chain uses TRBV6-5 with TRBJ2-7, with TRBD1 as a possible D gene (5 bases). V dropped 2 bases and J dropped 2 bases, with 13 bases sitting between them. This CDR3 contains 15 residues. Germline CDR1 MNHEY, CDR2 SVGAGI. CDR3 nucleotides: TGTGCCAGCAGTTACGCAACAGGTCAGCCCTACGAGCAGTACTTC. Translation: CASSYATGQPYEQYF.

This clone occurred once. The chain uses TRBV19 and TRBJ1-5; 8 positions match TRBD1. Losses at the gene ends were 6 bases for V and 0 bases for J; bases not matched to a gene: 4. The CDR3 spans 15 residues. Per germline, CDR1 LNHDA and CDR2 SQIVND (reference sequence). The CDR3 region is CASRNGQGSNQPQHF. The CDR3 DNA follows: TGTGCCAGTAGGAACGGACAGGGTAGCAATCAGCCCCAGCATTTT.

The rearrangement links TRBV2 to TRBJ1-4; D gene ambiguous. The CDR3 is 13 residues long. V lost 6 bases, J lost 4 bases, and 9 bases lay in between. The germline CDR1 and CDR2 sequences are SNHLY and FYNNEI. DNA for the CDR3: TGTGCCAGCAGAAAGGAGCTTAATGAAAAACTGTTTTTT. Translated, it gives CASRKELNEKLFF.

J is TRBJ2-7 and V is TRBV19; 8 bases match TRBD1. The CDR3 has 15 residues. V was clipped by 4 bases and J by 5 bases; unmatched bases: 10. From germline, CDR1 is LNHDA and CDR2 SQIVND (reference sequence). Here the CDR3 DNA reads TGTGCCAGTAGTACCACGGACAGGGTCCCTAACGAGCAGTACTTC. Translation gives CASSTTDRVPNEQYF.

The chain has TRBV7-9 and TRBJ1-4, with 9 positions matching TRBD1. CDR1 is SEHNR, CDR2 FQNEAQ, per germline (reference sequence). After removal of 5 bases from V and 7 bases from J, the junction contained 5 bases not matched to a gene. The CDR3 covers 14 residues. In DNA form, the CDR3 reads TGTGCCAGCAGCGGACAGGGGATAGGTGAAAAACTGTTTTTT. This translates into CASSGQGIGEKLFF.

This clone occurred once. V is TRBV28 and J is TRBJ1-4; maybe TRBD1 (5 bases). Germline V CDR1 and CDR2: MDHEN, SYDVKM. The CDR3 loop spans 15 amino acids. Trimming pared 6 bases from V and 7 bases from J, leaving 18 bases between. CDR3 sequence reads: CASSAYRGGGEKLFF. CDR3 sequence (DNA): TGTGCCAGCAGCGCATACCGGGGGGGTGGTGAAAAACTGTTTTTT.

Concerning this clone: A junction boundary mismatches the germline segment, possibly from a read error. The chain has TRBV7-7 and TRBJ2-1, with D perhaps being TRBD1 or TRBD2 (5 bases each). Germline CDR1 is SSHAT and CDR2 is FNYEAQ (reference sequence). The CDR3 is made up of 16 amino acids. CDR3 bases: TGTGCTAGCAGTAACGGGGTGGGGGATCCCAACAATGAGCAGTTCTTC. It specifies CASSNGVGDPNNEQFF.

The gene calls are TRBV2 and TRBJ2-1; TRBD2 matches at 14 bases. Germline V CDR1 and CDR2: SNHLY, FYNNEI. CDR3 length: 16 amino acids. V gave up 6 bases and J gave up 7 bases; unmatched junction bases: 8. The CDR3 region is CASRIMTSGRANEQFF. The CDR3 DNA is TGTGCCAGCAGAATTATGACTAGCGGGAGGGCGAATGAGCAGTTCTTC.

The chain has TRBV4-1 and TRBJ2-7, with a possible D match to TRBD2 (6 bases). The CDR3 runs 15 residues. Germline loops: CDR1 MGHRA, CDR2 YSYEKL. Trimming removed 5 bases from V and 3 bases from J, with 17 bases in between. DNA for the CDR3: TGCGCCAGCAGCGTGGGGGACTCCCCAATCTACGAGCAGTACTTC. This sequence encodes CASSVGDSPIYEQYF.

The chain employs TRBV25-1 and TRBJ1-3, with 7 bases lining up with TRBD1. CDR1 is MGHDK and CDR2 is SYGVNS in the germline V gene. CDR3 length: 13 residues. Trimming at V came to 4 bases and at J to 7 bases, leaving 4 bases not matched to a gene. CDR3 sequence reads: CASSGDSRNTIYF. CDR3 nucleotide sequence: TGTGCCAGCAGTGGGGACAGCCGCAACACCATATATTTT.

CDR3 coding DNA: TGCAGTGCTGGGAACTACGAGCAGTACTTC. This codes for CSAGNYEQYF. V is TRBV20-1 and J is TRBJ2-7, with D unresolved. Trimming cost V 5 bases and J 3 bases, with 5 bases left between them. From germline, CDR1 is DFQATT and CDR2 SNEGSKA (reference sequence). The CDR3 totals 10 residues.

This clone was counted a single time. Written as DNA, the CDR3 is TGTGCCAGCAGTTACGGCCTAGGCACAGATACGCAGTATTTT. Amino acid sequence: CASSYGLGTDTQYF. This chain uses TRBV6-5 with TRBJ2-3; D is ambiguous. This CDR3 spans 14 amino acids. Germline CDR1 is MNHEY and CDR2 is SVGAGI. V dropped 2 bases and J dropped 1 base, with 7 bases sitting between them.

The V and J genes are TRBV9 and TRBJ1-1; 7 positions agree with TRBD1. CDR1 SGDLS and CDR2 YYNGEE come from the germline V gene. Losses at the gene ends were 3 bases for V and 5 bases for J; bases not matched to a gene: 7. The CDR3 is made up of 14 amino acids. This chain's CDR3 is CASSALSGQTEAFF. The CDR3 region has the DNA TGTGCCAGCAGCGCCCTCTCGGGACAGACTGAAGCTTTCTTT.

CDR3 sequence (DNA): TGTGCCAGCAGCCCACTTCTCAATCAGCCCCAGCATTTT. The encoded protein is CASSPLLNQPQHF. The chain links TRBV6-5 to TRBJ1-5; D remains ambiguous. This CDR3 region has 13 residues. Germline V gene sequence: CDR1 MNHEY, CDR2 SVGAGI. Trimming cost V 6 bases and J 3 bases, with 9 bases left between them.